These T cell receptor beta chains were read from a single sample in a study of T-cell memory formation after mild COVID-19. In TCRdb, the 5' RACE reads were re-called with MiXCR into one record per CDR3 protein. The table lists over 300,000 distinct CDR3 sequences, 20% to 25% of them singletons. Source material: PBMCs or a T cell subset sorted from them (not recorded which). Receptors were obtained from a man between 18 and 35 years old who had mild COVID-19 (a few samples of this study predate the infection). Cell type and time point are not known. The CDR3 runs from the conserved cysteine through the conserved F or W. The order of the fields is clone size, J gene, V gene, D gene, CDR3 protein, CDR3 DNA. D genes are given only for firm matches. Not all rows give a size; the values are once, few, many and, for expanded clones, a class.

>few|TRBJ1-5|TRBV15|.
CATSPPGGGQPQHF
TGTGCCACCAGCCCCCCTGGGGGCGGTCAGCCCCAGCATTTT
>.|TRBJ1-1|TRBV18|.
CASSPGVSTEAFF
TGTGCCAGCTCACCAGGGGTGAGCACTGAAGCTTTCTTT
>.|TRBJ1-1|TRBV27|.
CASSFPGLETEAFF
TGTGCCAGCAGTTTCCCAGGTCTTGAAACTGAAGCTTTCTTT
>.|TRBJ1-2|TRBV5-1|TRBD1
CASSLQDRGVGGYTF
TGCGCCAGCAGCTTACAGGACAGGGGGGTCGGTGGCTACACCTTC
>.|TRBJ1-5|TRBV12-3/TRBV12-4|.
CASSLTHQPQHF
TGTGCCAGCAGTTTAACCCATCAGCCCCAGCATTTT
>few|TRBJ2-3|TRBV7-3|.
CASSFLGTTDTQYF
TGTGCCAGCAGCTTCCTCGGGACCACAGATACGCAGTATTTT
>.|TRBJ2-5|TRBV2|.
CASSESKETQYF
TGTGCCAGCAGTGAGAGTAAAGAGACCCAGTACTTC
>.|TRBJ2-6|TRBV7-9|.
CASSLRGGRANVLTF
TGTGCCAGCAGCTTAAGGGGGGGACGGGCCAACGTCCTGACTTTC
>few|TRBJ2-1|TRBV6-2/TRBV6-3|TRBD2
CASSTLELGLAYNEQFF
TGTGCCAGCAGCACCCTCGAATTGGGACTAGCTTACAATGAGCAGTTCTTC
>few|TRBJ2-1|TRBV5-1|.
CASRSLGAYNEQFF
TGCGCCAGCAGATCCCTAGGCGCCTACAATGAGCAGTTCTTC
>many|TRBJ2-5|TRBV6-2/TRBV6-3|.
CASSPRQGADQETQYF
TGTGCCAGCAGTCCCCGGCAGGGTGCGGACCAAGAGACCCAGTACTTC
>few|TRBJ2-2|TRBV19|TRBD1
CASSRDRVNTGELFF
TGTGCCAGTAGCCGGGACAGGGTTAACACCGGGGAGCTGTTTTTT
>many|TRBJ1-2|TRBV29-1|TRBD1
CSVGGGASYGYTF
TGCAGCGTTGGAGGGGGCGCGAGTTATGGCTACACCTTC
>.|TRBJ1-4|TRBV5-1|.
CASSFSTGTGNEKLFF
TGCGCCAGCAGCTTCTCCACCGGGACGGGTAATGAAAAACTGTTTTTT
>.|TRBJ2-5|TRBV4-1|TRBD1
CASSPRPGQGAQRLKTQYF
TGCGCCAGCAGCCCCCGACCGGGACAGGGAGCCCAGCGGTTGAAGACCCAGTACTTC
>.|TRBJ1-2|TRBV28|TRBD1
CASSLPRDSYGYTF
TGTGCCAGCAGTTTGCCGCGGGACAGCTATGGCTACACCTTC
>.|TRBJ1-2|TRBV6-6|TRBD1
CASSPTTGVYGYTF
TGTGCCAGCAGTCCCACTACAGGGGTCTATGGCTACACCTTC
>once|TRBJ1-2|TRBV3-1|.
CASSPAWGGQGYGYTF
TGTGCCAGCAGCCCAGCCTGGGGGGGGCAAGGGTATGGCTACACCTTC
>few|TRBJ1-2|TRBV12-3/TRBV12-4|.
CASSPFRQRANYGYTF
TGTGCCAGCAGCCCCTTCCGGCAGAGAGCTAACTATGGCTACACCTTC
>.|TRBJ2-1|TRBV7-3|.
CASSLTGFDEQFF
TGTGCCAGCAGCTTAACTGGGTTCGATGAGCAGTTCTTC